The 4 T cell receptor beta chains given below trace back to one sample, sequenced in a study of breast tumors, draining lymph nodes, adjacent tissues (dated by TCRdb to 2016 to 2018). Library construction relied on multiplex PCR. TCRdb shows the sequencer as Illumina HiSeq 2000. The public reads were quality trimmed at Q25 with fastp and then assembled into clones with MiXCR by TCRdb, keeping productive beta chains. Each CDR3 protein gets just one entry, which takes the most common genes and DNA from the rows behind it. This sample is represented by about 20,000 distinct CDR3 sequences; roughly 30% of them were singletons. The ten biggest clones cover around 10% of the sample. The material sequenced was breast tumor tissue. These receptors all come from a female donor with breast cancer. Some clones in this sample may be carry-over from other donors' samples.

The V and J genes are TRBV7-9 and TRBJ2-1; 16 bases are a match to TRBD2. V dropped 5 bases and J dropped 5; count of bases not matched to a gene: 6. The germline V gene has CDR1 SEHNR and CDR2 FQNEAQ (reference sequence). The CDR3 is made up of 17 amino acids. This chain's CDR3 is CASSGGLAGGFNNEQFF. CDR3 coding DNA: TGTGCCAGCAGCGGGGGACTAGCGGGAGGGTTCAACAATGAGCAGTTCTTC.

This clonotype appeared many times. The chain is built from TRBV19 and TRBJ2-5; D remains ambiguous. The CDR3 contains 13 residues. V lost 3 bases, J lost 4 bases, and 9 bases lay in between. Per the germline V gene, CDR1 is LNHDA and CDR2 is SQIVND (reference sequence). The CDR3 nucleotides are TGTGCCAGTAGTATTCCCCACGGAGAGACCCAGTACTTC. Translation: CASSIPHGETQYF.

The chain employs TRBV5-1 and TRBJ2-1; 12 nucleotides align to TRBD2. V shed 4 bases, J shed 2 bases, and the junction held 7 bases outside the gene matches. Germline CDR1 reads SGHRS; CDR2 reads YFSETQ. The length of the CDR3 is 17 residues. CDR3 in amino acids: CASSVGWTSGAYNEQFF. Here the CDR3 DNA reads TGCGCCAGCAGCGTAGGTTGGACTAGCGGGGCCTACAATGAGCAGTTCTTC. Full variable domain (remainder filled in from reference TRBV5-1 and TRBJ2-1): KAGVTQTPRYLIKTRGQQVTLSCSPISGHRSVSWYQQTPGQGLQFLFEYFSETQRNKGNFPGRFSGRQFSNSRSEMNVSTLELGDSALYLCASSVGWTSGAYNEQFFGPGTRLTVL.

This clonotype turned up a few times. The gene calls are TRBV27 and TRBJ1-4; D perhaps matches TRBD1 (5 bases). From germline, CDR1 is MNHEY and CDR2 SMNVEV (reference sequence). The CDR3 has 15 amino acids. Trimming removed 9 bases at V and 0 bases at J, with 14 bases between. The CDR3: CASRYGGATNEKLFF. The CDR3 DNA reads TGTGCCAGTCGGTATGGGGGTGCAACTAATGAAAAACTGTTTTTT.